Listed below are T cell receptor beta chains from one sample, sequenced in a study of metastatic and nonmetastatic thyroid tumors. Through MiXCR, TCRdb re-clonotyped the PCR reads. In the table there are about 59,000 clones, roughly 16% of which are singletons. The specimen was blood. These receptors were obtained from a male donor with papillary thyroid cancer or a benign thyroid nodule (not recorded which). Some clones in this sample may be carry-over from other donors' samples. The CDR3 runs from the conserved cysteine through the conserved F or W. Each record gives: V gene, J gene, CDR3 length, CDR3 protein.

TRBV28,TRBJ2-7,13,CASSPEAPYEQYF
TRBV20-1,TRBJ2-5,15,CSARDGLAAQETQYF
TRBV20-1,TRBJ2-7,18,CSARDYLWKVREGYERYF
TRBV12-3/TRBV12-4,TRBJ1-5,15,CASSSPGQGVQPQHF
TRBV27,TRBJ1-2,13,CASSYGQGTGCTF
TRBV20-1,TRBJ1-1,13,CSASSYRASEAFF
TRBV12-3/TRBV12-4,TRBJ2-1,12,CASSSDLHEQFF
TRBV10-3,TRBJ2-1,16,CAISSPTGEHYNEQFF
TRBV18,TRBJ2-1,17,CASSPGGPSSSYNEQFF
TRBV20-1,TRBJ2-3,19,CSARDIYSGGIVRTDTQYF
TRBV10-3,TRBJ2-3,17,CAISGVQAGASTDTQYF
TRBV7-2,TRBJ2-7,16,CASSLTASGETYEQYF
TRBV24-1,TRBJ2-2,13,CATSGTSVGELFF
TRBV7-3,TRBJ2-3,16,CASSLGTTWGTDTQYF
TRBV7-3,TRBJ2-5,15,CASSLRPQWEETQYF
TRBV20-1,TRBJ2-5,12,CSVGTSEETQYF
TRBV20-1,TRBJ2-1,14,CSAERTSGNNEQFF
TRBV19,TRBJ1-1,13,CASSRGINTEAFF